This TCR beta chain was observed in a study of blood T cell repertoires in COVID-19. Study details: Acute and convalescent COVID-19 samples came from the United States, Italy and Spain. Nucleic acid was either cDNA or gDNA, and it came from T cells, B-cell-depleted T cells, or PBMCs.

This clone has a handful of counts. The length of the CDR3 is 15 residues. Unmatched junction bases numbered 6, after V lost 4 bases and J lost 7 bases. Germline CDR1 is MDHEN and CDR2 is SYDVKM. In the original processing: Reference gene primers were amplified, and this amplification served to estimate nucleated cell counts. Here immunoSEQ multiplex PCR was the method, and the copy in TCRdb shows in-frame clones only, minus some. The DNA was the basis for D and trimming; V, J and clone size are from that table. The sample carries under 150,000 clones, 77% recorded once. The clonotype comes from a woman between 50 and 59 years old with active or convalescent COVID-19. Source material: peripheral blood. The gene calls are TRBV28 and TRBJ2-2; 10 nucleotides line up with TRBD2. The CDR3 DNA follows: TGTGCCAGCAGTTCTAGCGGGAGTAAGGTCGGGGAGCTGTTTTTT. Translation: CASSSSGSKVGELFF.